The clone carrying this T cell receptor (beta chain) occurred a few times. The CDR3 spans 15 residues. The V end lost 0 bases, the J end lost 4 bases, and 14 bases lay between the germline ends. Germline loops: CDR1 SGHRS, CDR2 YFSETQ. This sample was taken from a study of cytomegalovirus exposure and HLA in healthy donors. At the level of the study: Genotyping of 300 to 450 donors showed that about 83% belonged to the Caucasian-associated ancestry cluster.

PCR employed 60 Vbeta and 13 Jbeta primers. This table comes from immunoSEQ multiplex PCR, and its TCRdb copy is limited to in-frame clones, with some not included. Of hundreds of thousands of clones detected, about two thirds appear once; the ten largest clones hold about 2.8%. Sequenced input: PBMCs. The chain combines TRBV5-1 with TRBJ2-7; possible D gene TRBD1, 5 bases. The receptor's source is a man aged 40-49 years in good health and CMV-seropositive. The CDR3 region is CASSLAQGYYYEQYF. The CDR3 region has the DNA TGCGCCAGCAGCTTGGCCCAGGGATATTATTACGAGCAGTACTTC.